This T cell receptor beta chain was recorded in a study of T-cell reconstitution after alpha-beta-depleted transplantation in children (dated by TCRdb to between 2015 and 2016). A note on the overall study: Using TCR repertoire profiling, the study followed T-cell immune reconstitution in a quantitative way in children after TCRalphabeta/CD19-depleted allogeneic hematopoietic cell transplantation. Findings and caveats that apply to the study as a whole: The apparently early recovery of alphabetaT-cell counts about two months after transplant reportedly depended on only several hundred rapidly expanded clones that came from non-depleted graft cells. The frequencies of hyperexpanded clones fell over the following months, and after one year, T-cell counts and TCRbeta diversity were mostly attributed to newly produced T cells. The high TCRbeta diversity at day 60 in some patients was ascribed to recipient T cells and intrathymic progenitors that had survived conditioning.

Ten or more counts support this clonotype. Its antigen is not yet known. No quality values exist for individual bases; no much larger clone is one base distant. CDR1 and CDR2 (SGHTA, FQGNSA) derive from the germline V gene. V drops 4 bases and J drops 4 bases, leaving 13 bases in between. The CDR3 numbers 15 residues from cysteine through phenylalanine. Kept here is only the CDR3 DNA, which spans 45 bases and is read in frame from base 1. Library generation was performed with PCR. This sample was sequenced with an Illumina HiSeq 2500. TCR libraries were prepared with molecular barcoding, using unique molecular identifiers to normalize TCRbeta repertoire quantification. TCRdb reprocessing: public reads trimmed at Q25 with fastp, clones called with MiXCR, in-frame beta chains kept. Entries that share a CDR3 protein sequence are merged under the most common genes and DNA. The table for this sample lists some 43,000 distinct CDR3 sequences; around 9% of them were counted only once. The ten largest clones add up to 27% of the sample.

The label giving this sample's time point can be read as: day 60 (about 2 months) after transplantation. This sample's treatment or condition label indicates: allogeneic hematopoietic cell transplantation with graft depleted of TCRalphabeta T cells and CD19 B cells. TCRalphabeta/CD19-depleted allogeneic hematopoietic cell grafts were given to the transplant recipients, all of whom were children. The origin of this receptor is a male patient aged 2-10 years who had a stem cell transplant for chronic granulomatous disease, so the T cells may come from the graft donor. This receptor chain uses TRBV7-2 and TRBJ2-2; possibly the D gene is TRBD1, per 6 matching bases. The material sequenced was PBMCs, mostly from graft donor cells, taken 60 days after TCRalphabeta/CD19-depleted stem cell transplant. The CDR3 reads CASSSGVPSTGELFF. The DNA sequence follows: TGTGCCAGCAGCTCAGGGGTCCCCTCCACCGGGGAGCTGTTTTTT.